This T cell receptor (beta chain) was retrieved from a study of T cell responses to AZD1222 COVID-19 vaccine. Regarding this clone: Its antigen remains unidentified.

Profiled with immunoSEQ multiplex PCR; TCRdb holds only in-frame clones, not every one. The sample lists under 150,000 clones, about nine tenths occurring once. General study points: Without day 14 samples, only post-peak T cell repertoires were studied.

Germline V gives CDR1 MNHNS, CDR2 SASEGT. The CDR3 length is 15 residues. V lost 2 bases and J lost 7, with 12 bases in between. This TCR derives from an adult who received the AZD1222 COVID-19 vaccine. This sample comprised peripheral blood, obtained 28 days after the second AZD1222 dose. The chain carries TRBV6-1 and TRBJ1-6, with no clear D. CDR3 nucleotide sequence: TGTGCCAGCAGTGAACATCTGGGCGGAAATTCACCCCTCCACTTT. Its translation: CASSEHLGGNSPLHF.